Each of the 12 T cell receptor beta chains below was sequenced from the same sample in a study of glioma-infiltrating T cells. Amplification of TCR alpha and beta CDR3 regions from RNA used iRepertoire nested multiplex PCR. Each CDR3 protein is one row after TCRdb ran MiXCR on the multiplex PCR reads. The table includes a few hundred thousand distinct CDR3 sequences, 41% detected once. The sequenced sample consisted of glioma tissue, nonneoplastic brain tissue, or PBMCs (not recorded which). The receptors were sampled from a human donor with low-grade glioma or glioblastoma, undergoing nonglioma brain surgery, or in good health (not recorded which).

On this clonotype itself: A read error may explain this, as a much larger clone is one base away. The chain's CDR3 is CASSFIPRGSFHNEQFF. The CDR3 region has the DNA TGTGCCAGCAGTTTTATTCCTAGAGGGAGTTTCCACAATGAGCAGTTCTTC. The gene calls are TRBV28 and TRBJ2-1; D possibly corresponds to TRBD2 (5 bases). V shed 3 bases and J shed 5 bases, with 20 bases lying between them. CDR1 MDHEN and CDR2 SYDVKM come from the germline V gene. The CDR3 is 17 amino acids.

A note on this clonotype: A much larger clone sits a single nucleotide away, making a read error possible. The chain uses TRBV28 and TRBJ1-5; 8 bases are a match to TRBD1. V lost 6 bases, J lost 8 bases, and 9 bases stayed unmatched. Per the germline V gene, CDR1 is MDHEN and CDR2 is SYDVKM. The CDR3 has 14 amino acids. CDR3 nucleotide sequence: TGTGCCAGCAGCGGACAGGGCGGAGGTAAGCCCCAGCATTTT. Its protein is CASSGQGGGKPQHF.

This chain joins TRBV27 and TRBJ2-7; weak D call: TRBD1 (6 bases). Deletions cut 4 bases from V and 7 bases from J, with 23 bases between. CDR1 is MNHEY and CDR2 is SMNVEV in the germline V gene (reference sequence). The CDR3 totals 16 residues. In DNA form, the CDR3 reads TGTGCCAGCAGTTCGCAGGGGTTTAGCTCCTACAATGAGCAGTACTTC. Protein: CASSSQGFSSYNEQYF.

The chain joins TRBV24-1 to TRBJ2-5; TRBD2 might be the D (6 bases). V shed 10 bases and J shed 3 bases, with 14 bases lying between them. The CDR3 totals 13 residues. Germline V CDR1 and CDR2: KGHDR, SFDVKD. As DNA, the CDR3 is TGTGCCACGGCGGGGATTTTTAAAGAGACCCAGTACTTC. Translating gives CATAGIFKETQYF.

The chain joins TRBV19 to TRBJ2-7; possibly TRBD2 for D (6 bases). CDR1 LNHDA and CDR2 SQIVND come from the germline V gene (reference sequence). The CDR3 totals 17 residues. Trimming shortened V by 3 bases and J by 2 bases, and 20 bases separated the two germline ends. The CDR3 DNA follows: TGTGCCAGTAGTATCACGTCGCTTAACGGACTACCCTACGAGCAGTACTTC. Translation: CASSITSLNGLPYEQYF.

V is TRBV20-1 and J is TRBJ2-3; TRBD1 is a possible D gene (6 bases). Germline CDR1 reads DFQATT; CDR2 reads SNEGSKA (reference sequence). CDR3 length: 15 residues. Deletions cut 6 bases from V and 0 bases from J, with 16 bases between. CDR3 nucleotides: TGCAGTGCCAAGGGGGAACCCTCTAGCACAGATACGCAGTATTTT. Protein product: CSAKGEPSSTDTQYF.

This clonotype was detected a few times. V and J are TRBV20-1 and TRBJ1-5; weak D call: TRBD1 (5 bases). The germline gives CDR1 DFQATT, CDR2 SNEGSKA (reference sequence). The V end was cut by 0 bases, the J end by 0 bases, with 21 bases between. The CDR3 runs 19 residues. This chain's CDR3 is CSAREWVRGRTLSNQPQHF. The CDR3 DNA sequence: TGCAGTGCTAGAGAGTGGGTCCGAGGGCGGACACTTAGCAATCAGCCCCAGCATTTT.

The chain has TRBV5-4 and TRBJ1-2; D is perhaps TRBD1 (5 bases). The germline CDR1 and CDR2 sequences are SGHNT and YYREEE (reference sequence). This CDR3 is built from 14 residues. The V end was cut by 1 base, the J end by 1 base, with 8 bases between. The CDR3 region has the DNA TGTGCCAGCAGCTTGATCAGGGATAACTATGGCTACACCTTC. Translated: CASSLIRDNYGYTF.

The chain combines TRBV7-9 with TRBJ2-5, with TRBD2 as a possible D gene (5 bases). The CDR3 has 13 amino acids. Looked up from germline, CDR1 is SEHNR and CDR2 is FQNEAQ (reference sequence). Trimming took 5 bases from V and 2 from J, leaving 9 bases between them. DNA of the CDR3: TGTGCCAGCAGCATCCGGGGACAAGAGACCCAGTACTTC. As protein: CASSIRGQETQYF.

On this clonotype: Given a much more abundant clone one base away, this may be a read error. The chain uses TRBV6-2 or TRBV6-3 and TRBJ2-1; D call uncertain. This CDR3 has 15 residues. Germline CDR1 reads MNHEY; CDR2 reads SVGEGT. Trimming removed 5 bases from V and 4 bases from J, with 15 bases in between. The chain's CDR3 is CASSVQRNDYNEQFF. CDR3 nucleotide sequence: TGTGCCAGCAGTGTGCAAAGGAACGATTACAATGAGCAGTTCTTC.

The chain couples TRBV28 to TRBJ2-7; D is unclear. Germline assignment: CDR1 MDHEN and CDR2 SYDVKM. The CDR3 totals 15 residues. V lost 2 bases to trimming and J lost 5 bases, with 16 bases between them. The chain's CDR3 is CASSLRVLGAHEQYF. For the CDR3, the DNA is TGTGCCAGCAGTTTAAGGGTCCTAGGAGCCCACGAGCAGTACTTC.

This clonotype was picked up many times. The chain couples TRBV6-1 to TRBJ2-2; D not certain. The V end was cut by 7 bases, the J end by 4 bases, with 13 bases between. The CDR3 loop spans 14 amino acids. Germline V CDR1 and CDR2: MNHNS, SASEGT. In DNA, the CDR3 is TGTGCCAGCAAGACGGAGCCGAGCACCGGGGAGCTGTTTTTT. Protein sequence: CASKTEPSTGELFF.